One and the same sample provided the 9 T cell receptor beta chains below, sequenced in a study of regulatory T cells in long-lasting Graves disease. Stated time point: newly diagnosed GD, antithyroid drugs for less than 3 months. Extracted RNA from PBMCs served as the source of the TCR library. With iRepertoire HTBI primers and Arm-PCR of CDR3 regions, TCR beta libraries were built. MiXCR was run by TCRdb on the multiplex PCR reads, yielding one entry per CDR3 protein. The repertoire consists of hundreds of thousands of distinct CDR3 sequences, with around a sixth occurring once and the leading ten covering 22%. The sequencing used peripheral blood mononuclear cells (PBMCs), collected at new diagnosis, from a patient treated with antithyroid drugs. The receptors were sampled from a female donor with Graves disease.

This clonotype was counted ten times or more. The rearrangement joins TRBV20-1 to TRBJ1-5, with 8 positions matching TRBD1. Germline-derived CDR1 and CDR2 are DFQATT and SNEGSKA (reference sequence). V was clipped by 3 bases and J by 2 bases; unmatched bases: 3. The CDR3 has 14 residues. The CDR3 region is CSASAGGRNQPQHF. Here the CDR3 DNA reads TGCAGTGCTAGTGCAGGGGGCCGCAATCAGCCCCAGCATTTT.

In nucleotides, the CDR3 is TGTGCCACCAGCAGAGATTGGGCCGGCGAGCAGTACTTC. Its protein is CATSRDWAGEQYF. The chain links TRBV15 to TRBJ2-7, with D unclear. V lost 0 bases, J lost 6 bases, and 9 bases lay in between. CDR1 and CDR2 from the germline V gene are LNHNV and YYDKDF (reference sequence). The CDR3 runs 13 residues.

The rearrangement uses TRBV15 and TRBJ2-7; 7 nucleotides line up with TRBD2. The V gene end was trimmed by 1 base and the J gene end by 1 base; junction bases not matched to a gene: 7. This CDR3 is built from 16 residues. Germline V lookup: CDR1 LNHNV, CDR2 YYDKDF (reference sequence). The DNA for the CDR3 is TGTGCCACCAGCAGAGCCCCCGGGACTATTTCCTACGAGCAGTACTTC. It codes for CATSRAPGTISYEQYF. Combining the CDR3 with reference TRBV15 and TRBJ2-7 gives the whole variable domain DAMVIQNPRYQVTQFGKPVTLSCSQTLNHNVMYWYQQKSSQAPKLLFHYYDKDFNNEADTPDNFQSRRPNTSFCFLDIRSPGLGDTAMYLCATSRAPGTISYEQYFGPGTRLTVT.

This clonotype was seen only a few times. The rearrangement joins TRBV7-9 to TRBJ1-1; 9 nucleotides match TRBD1. The CDR3 spans 14 residues. CDR1 and CDR2 from the germline V gene are SEHNR and FQNEAQ (reference sequence). Germline trimming cut 5 bases from V and 10 bases from J; bases unmatched to any gene: 11. The CDR3 here is CASSRDREVRRAFF. As DNA, the CDR3 is TGTGCCAGCAGCCGGGACAGGGAGGTCAGGCGAGCTTTCTTT.

This clonotype was observed a handful of times. The V call is TRBV27, the J call TRBJ2-7, with 13 bases aligning to TRBD2. This CDR3 region has 17 residues. Germline CDR1 MNHEY, CDR2 SMNVEV (reference sequence). With V trimmed by 5 bases and J by 6 bases, 13 bases remained unmatched. CDR3 amino acids: CASSLRGLAGVESEQYF. As DNA, the CDR3 is TGTGCCAGCAGTCTCCGCGGACTAGCGGGAGTGGAATCCGAGCAGTACTTC.

This clonotype showed up many times. The rearrangement links TRBV6-5 to TRBJ2-7; D may correspond to TRBD1 or TRBD2 (5 bases each). V was cut by 2 bases and J by 3 bases, with 8 bases left in between. The CDR3 length is 13 residues. Germline-derived CDR1 and CDR2 are MNHEY and SVGAGI. CDR3 DNA: TGTGCCAGCAGTTACAGGGACGGCTACGAGCAGTACTTC. Translation gives CASSYRDGYEQYF.

In this sample, this clonotype turned up many times. This chain's CDR3 is CASSQWDRTYEQYF. CDR3 in DNA: TGTGCCAGCAGCCAATGGGACAGGACCTACGAGCAGTACTTC. V usage is TRBV14 and J usage is TRBJ2-7; 8 bases are shared with TRBD1. Germline V CDR1 and CDR2: SGHDN, FVKESK. V lost 2 bases, J lost 2 bases, and 2 bases stayed unmatched. CDR3 size: 14 residues.

This clonotype was counted a few times. V usage is TRBV10-2 and J usage is TRBJ2-3; 9 nucleotides match TRBD1. V was pared by 8 bases and J by 5 bases, with 11 bases of the junction left unmatched. Germline CDR1 is WSHSY and CDR2 is SAAADI. The CDR3 runs 15 residues. In DNA, the CDR3 is TGCGCCAGCGGGGGGGAGGGGACAGGGAAAGATACGCAGTATTTT. This codes for CASGGEGTGKDTQYF.

The table lists this clonotype with many counts. The V call is TRBV7-9, the J call TRBJ2-3, with 8 nucleotides matching TRBD1. Unmatched junction bases numbered 10, after V lost 5 bases and J lost 3 bases. The CDR3 length is 16 residues. Germline CDR1 and CDR2: SEHNR and FQNEAQ (reference sequence). This CDR3 reads CASSLAQGEVTDTQYF. CDR3 DNA: TGTGCCAGCAGCCTGGCACAGGGGGAAGTGACAGATACGCAGTATTTT.